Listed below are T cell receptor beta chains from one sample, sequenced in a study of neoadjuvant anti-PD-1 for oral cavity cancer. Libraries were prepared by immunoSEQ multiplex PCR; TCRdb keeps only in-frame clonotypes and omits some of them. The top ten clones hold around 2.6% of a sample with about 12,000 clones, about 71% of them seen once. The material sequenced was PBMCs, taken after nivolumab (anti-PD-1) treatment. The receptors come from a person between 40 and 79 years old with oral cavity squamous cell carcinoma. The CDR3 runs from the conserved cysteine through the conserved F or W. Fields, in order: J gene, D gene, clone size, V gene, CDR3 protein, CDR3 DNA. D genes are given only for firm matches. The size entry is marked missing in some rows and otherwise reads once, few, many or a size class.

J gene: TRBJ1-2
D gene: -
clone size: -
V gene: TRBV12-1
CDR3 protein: CASSFDLVASGHRGYTF
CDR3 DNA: TGTGCCAGCAGCTTTGATCTCGTGGCTTCAGGGCATCGTGGCTACACCTTC

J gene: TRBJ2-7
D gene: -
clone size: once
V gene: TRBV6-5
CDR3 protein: CASRSAGAEQYF
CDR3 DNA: TGTGCCAGCAGATCTGCAGGCGCCGAGCAGTACTTC

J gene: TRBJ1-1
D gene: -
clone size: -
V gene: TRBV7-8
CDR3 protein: CASNFQGTLGNTEAFF
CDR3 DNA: TGTGCCAGCAACTTCCAGGGGACGCTGGGGAACACTGAAGCTTTCTTT

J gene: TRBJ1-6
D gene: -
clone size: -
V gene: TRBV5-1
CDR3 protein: CASSLAAGSASPLHF
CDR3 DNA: TGCGCCAGCAGCTTGGCGGCAGGGTCGGCTTCACCCCTCCACTTT

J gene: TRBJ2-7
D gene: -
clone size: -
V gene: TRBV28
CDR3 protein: CASSPNLWGTASYEQYF
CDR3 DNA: TGTGCCAGCAGTCCCAACCTTTGGGGGACTGCCTCCTACGAGCAGTACTTC

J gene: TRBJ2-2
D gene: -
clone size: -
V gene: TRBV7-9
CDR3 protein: CASSLRGTGELFF
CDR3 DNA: TGTGCCAGCAGCCTCAGGGGCACCGGGGAGCTGTTTTTT

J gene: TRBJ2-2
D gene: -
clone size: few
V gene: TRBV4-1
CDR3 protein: CASSQSENTGELFF
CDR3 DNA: TGCGCCAGCAGCCAGTCCGAAAACACCGGGGAGCTGTTTTTT

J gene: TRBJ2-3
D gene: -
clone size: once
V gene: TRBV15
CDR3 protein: CATSRVNRVADTQYF
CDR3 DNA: TGTGCCACCAGCAGAGTTAACAGGGTCGCAGATACGCAGTATTTT

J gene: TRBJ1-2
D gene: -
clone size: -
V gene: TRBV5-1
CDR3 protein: CASSPEQGAYGYTF
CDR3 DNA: TGCGCCAGCAGCCCAGAACAGGGCGCCTATGGCTACACCTTC

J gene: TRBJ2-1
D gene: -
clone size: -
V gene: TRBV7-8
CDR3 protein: CASSLVGRGLYNEQFF
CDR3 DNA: TGTGCCAGCAGCTTAGTCGGGCGAGGCCTATACAATGAGCAGTTCTTC

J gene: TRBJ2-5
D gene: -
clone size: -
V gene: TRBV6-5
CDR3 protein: CASSYSKDRQETQYF
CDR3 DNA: TGTGCCAGCAGTTACTCGAAAGACAGACAAGAGACCCAGTACTTC

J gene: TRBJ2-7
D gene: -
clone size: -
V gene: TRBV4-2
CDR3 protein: CASSQVYRDKASYEQYF
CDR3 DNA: TGTGCCAGCAGCCAAGTATACCGGGACAAGGCCTCCTACGAGCAGTACTTC

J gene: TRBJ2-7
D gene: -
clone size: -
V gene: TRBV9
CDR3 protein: CASSPGTATYEQYF
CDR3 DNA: TGTGCCAGCAGCCCCGGGACGGCCACCTACGAGCAGTACTTC

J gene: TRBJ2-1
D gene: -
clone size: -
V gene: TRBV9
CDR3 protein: CASSVASNEQFF
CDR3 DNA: TGTGCCAGCAGCGTAGCCTCCAACGAGCAGTTCTTC

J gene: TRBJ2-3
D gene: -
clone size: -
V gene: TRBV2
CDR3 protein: CASSVVGTGWKADTQYF
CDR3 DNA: TGTGCCAGCAGTGTAGTGGGAACAGGTTGGAAAGCAGATACGCAGTATTTT

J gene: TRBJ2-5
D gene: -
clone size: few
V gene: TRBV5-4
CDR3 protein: CASSQRSRKETQYF
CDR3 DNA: TGTGCCAGCAGCCAGCGGTCTAGAAAAGAGACCCAGTACTTC

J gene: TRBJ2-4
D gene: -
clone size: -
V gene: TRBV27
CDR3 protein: CASSLFAQNAGIQYF
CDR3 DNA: TGTGCCAGCAGTTTATTTGCTCAGAATGCGGGCATTCAGTACTTC